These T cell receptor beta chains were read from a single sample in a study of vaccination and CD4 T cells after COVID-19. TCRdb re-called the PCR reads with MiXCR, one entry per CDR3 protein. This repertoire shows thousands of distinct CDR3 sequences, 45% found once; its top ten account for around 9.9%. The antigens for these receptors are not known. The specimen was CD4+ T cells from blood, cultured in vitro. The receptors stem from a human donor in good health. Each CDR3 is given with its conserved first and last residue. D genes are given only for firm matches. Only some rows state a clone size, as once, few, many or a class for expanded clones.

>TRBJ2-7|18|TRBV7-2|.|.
TGTGCCAGCAGCCCAGGGATGGGCAGGGGGACTGGATTCTACGAGCAGTACTTC
CASSPGMGRGTGFYEQYF
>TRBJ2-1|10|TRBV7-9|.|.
TGTGCCAGCAGTCACAATGAGCAGTTCTTC
CASSHNEQFF
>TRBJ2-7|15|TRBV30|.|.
TGTGCCTGGACTCCGGGACTGATAAGCTCCTACGAGCAGTACTTC
CAWTPGLISSYEQYF
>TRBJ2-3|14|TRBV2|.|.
TGTGCCAGCCTCGGGTCCTTCAGCACAGATACGCAGTATTTT
CASLGSFSTDTQYF
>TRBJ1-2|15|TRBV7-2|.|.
TGTGCCAGCAGCAGAGGAGAAGGGCAGGGGAGCGGCTACACCTTC
CASSRGEGQGSGYTF
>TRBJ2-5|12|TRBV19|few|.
TGTGCCAGTAGTATTGGGTCAGAGACCCAGTACTTC
CASSIGSETQYF
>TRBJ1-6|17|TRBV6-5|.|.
TGTGCCAGCAGTTTAGACTGGGAGAGCTCCTATAATTCACCCCTCCACTTT
CASSLDWESSYNSPLHF
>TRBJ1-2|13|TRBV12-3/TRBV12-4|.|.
TGTGCCAGCAGTTTAGGCCCAATCGCTGGCTACACCTTC
CASSLGPIAGYTF
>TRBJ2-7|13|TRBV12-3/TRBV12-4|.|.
TGTGCCAGCAGGAGCCCATCCGCGGACGAGCAGTACTTC
CASRSPSADEQYF
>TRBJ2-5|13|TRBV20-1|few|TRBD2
TGCAGTGCTCTAGCGGGGGTTCAAGAGACCCAGTACTTC
CSALAGVQETQYF
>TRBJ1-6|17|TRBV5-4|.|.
TGTGCCAGCAGCTTGGCCCTTTGGGGGGCGGAGAATTCACCCCTCCACTTT
CASSLALWGAENSPLHF
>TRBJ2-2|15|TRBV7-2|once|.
TGTGCCAGCAGCTTAGACACGAGGAACACCGGGGAGCTGTTTTTT
CASSLDTRNTGELFF
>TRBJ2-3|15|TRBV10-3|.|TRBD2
TGTGCCATCAGTGAGCTAGCGGGGACCGTAGATACGCAGTATTTT
CAISELAGTVDTQYF
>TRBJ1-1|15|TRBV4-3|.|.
TGCGCCAGCAGCCAAGACCAGCCAGGGAACACTGAAGCTTTCTTT
CASSQDQPGNTEAFF
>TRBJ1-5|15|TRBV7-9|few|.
TGTGCCAGCAGCCGGGGGGGGGCAGCCGGAGGGCCCCAGCATTTT
CASSRGGAAGGPQHF
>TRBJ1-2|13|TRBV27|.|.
TGTGCCAGCAGTCCGGGCCATTTCTATGGCTACACCTTC
CASSPGHFYGYTF
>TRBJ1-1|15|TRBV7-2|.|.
TGTGCCAGCAGCTTAGCGCTAGGGTGGTACACTGAAGCTTTCTTT
CASSLALGWYTEAFF
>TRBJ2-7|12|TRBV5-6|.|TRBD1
TGTGCCAGCAGCTCCCAGACAGGGTGGGGGTACTTC
CASSSQTGWGYF
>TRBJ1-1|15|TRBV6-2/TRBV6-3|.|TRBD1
TGTGCCAGCAGGAAACACCTCGACAGGGCGTTAGGAGCTTTCTTT
CASRKHLDRALGAFF
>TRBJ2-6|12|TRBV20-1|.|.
TGCAGTGTCAGATCTGGGGCCAACGTCCTGACTTTC
CSVRSGANVLTF
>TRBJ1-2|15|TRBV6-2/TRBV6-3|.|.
TGTGCCAGCCGAGACGGGACCGCCATTAACTATGGCTACACCTTC
CASRDGTAINYGYTF
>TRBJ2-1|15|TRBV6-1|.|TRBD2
TGTGCCAGCAGTAAAAGCGGGGGGACTATCAATGAGCAGTTCTTC
CASSKSGGTINEQFF
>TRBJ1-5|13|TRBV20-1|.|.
TGCAGTGCTAGCAGGTCGAAAGATCAGCCCCAGCATTTT
CSASRSKDQPQHF
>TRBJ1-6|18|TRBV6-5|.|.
TGTGCCAGCAGTTACTCGATACCAGGGAGCTCCTATAATTCACCCCTCCACTTT
CASSYSIPGSSYNSPLHF
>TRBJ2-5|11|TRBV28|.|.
TGTGCCAGCAGTTTGACGGAGACCCAGTACTTC
CASSLTETQYF
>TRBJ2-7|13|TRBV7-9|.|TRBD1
TGTGCCAGCAGCACGACAGGGGCCCACGAGCAGTACTTC
CASSTTGAHEQYF
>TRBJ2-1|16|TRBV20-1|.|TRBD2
TGCAGTGCTAGAGATCCTGGGAGCGGGAGGTACAATGAGCAGTTCTTC
CSARDPGSGRYNEQFF
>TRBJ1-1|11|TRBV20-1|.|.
TGCAGCACGGACGGCAACACTGAAGCTTTCTTT
CSTDGNTEAFF
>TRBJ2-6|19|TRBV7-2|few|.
TGTGCCAGCAGCTTACGACTCGTAGCGGAACCCTCTGGGGCCAACGTCCTGACTTTC
CASSLRLVAEPSGANVLTF